The clone carrying this TCR beta chain was picked up many times. Its antigen is not identified. The source of the sample is a study of post-analysis software for immune sequencing data. Whole-study results and caveats: Patients used a few TRBV segments, including TRBV5-6, TRBV5-1 and TRBV20-1, more often than controls. Multiple sclerosis patients had significantly lower normalized Chao1 diversity than controls.

The authors incorporated unique molecular identifiers into the TCR beta cDNA libraries. With about 0.95 to 10 million T cells as the source, roughly 0.5 million cDNA molecules resulted. TCRdb itself ran the PCR reads through MiXCR, one entry per CDR3 protein. The repertoire holds approximately 150,000 distinct CDR3 sequences, with roughly 31% as singletons. CDR3 size: 11 residues. Germline values: CDR1 DFQATT, CDR2 SNEGSKA (reference sequence). The V end lost 3 bases, the J end lost 3 bases, and 6 bases lay between the germline ends. Sequenced: blood. The clonotype was recovered from a girl between 5 and 17 years old with multiple sclerosis. The chain uses TRBV20-1 and TRBJ2-7, with D possibly matching TRBD2 (5 bases). The DNA of the CDR3 is TGCAGTGCTAGCCGGGACTACGAGCAGTACTTC. Protein: CSASRDYEQYF.